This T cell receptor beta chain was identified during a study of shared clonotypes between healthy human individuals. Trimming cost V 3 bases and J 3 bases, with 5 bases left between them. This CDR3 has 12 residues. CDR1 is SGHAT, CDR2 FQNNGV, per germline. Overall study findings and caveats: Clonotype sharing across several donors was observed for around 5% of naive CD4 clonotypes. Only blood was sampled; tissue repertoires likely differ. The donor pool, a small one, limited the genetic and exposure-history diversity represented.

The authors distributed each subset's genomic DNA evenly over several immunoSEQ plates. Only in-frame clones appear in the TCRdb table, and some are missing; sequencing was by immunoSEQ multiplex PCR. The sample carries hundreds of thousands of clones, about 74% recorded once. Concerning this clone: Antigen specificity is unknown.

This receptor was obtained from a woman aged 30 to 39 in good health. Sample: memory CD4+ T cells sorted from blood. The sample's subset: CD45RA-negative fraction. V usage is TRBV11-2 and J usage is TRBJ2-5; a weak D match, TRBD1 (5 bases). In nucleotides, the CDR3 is TGTGCCAGCAGCTTCAGGGAAGAGACCCAGTACTTC. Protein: CASSFREETQYF.